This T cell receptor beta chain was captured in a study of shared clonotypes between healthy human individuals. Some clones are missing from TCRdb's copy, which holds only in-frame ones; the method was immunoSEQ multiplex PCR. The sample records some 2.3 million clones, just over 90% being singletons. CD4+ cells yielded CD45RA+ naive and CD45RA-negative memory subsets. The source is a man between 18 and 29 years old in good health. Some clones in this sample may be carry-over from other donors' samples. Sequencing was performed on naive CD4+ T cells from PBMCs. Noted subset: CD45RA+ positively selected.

The CDR3 nucleotides read TGCGCCAGCAGCGGGTCTGGGGGGACCTCTGGGGCCAACGTCCTGACTTTC. Amino acid sequence: CASSGSGGTSGANVLTF. The chain couples TRBV5-1 to TRBJ2-6, with D possibly being TRBD2 (6 bases). Trimming pared 4 bases from V and 0 bases from J, leaving 14 bases between. The CDR3 length is 17 residues. In germline, CDR1 is SGHRS, CDR2 YFSETQ.